The 4 T cell receptor beta chains listed next were all sequenced from one sample in a study of identifying expanded T cells in peripheral blood. Method: immunoSEQ multiplex PCR; TCRdb's copy keeps in-frame clones and lacks some. This table has about 130,000 clones, about 86% appearing once. The sequenced sample was blood. Source of these receptors: a person aged 18-70 years in good health.

The V call is TRBV28, the J call TRBJ2-7, with 12 positions matching TRBD1. Germline CDR1 and CDR2: MDHEN and SYDVKM. The CDR3 extends over 15 amino acids. Trimming removed 4 bases from V and 6 bases from J; junction bases left unmatched: 7. The CDR3 nucleotides read TGTGCCAGCAGTTCTCGGGGACAGGGGGCGGGCGAGCAGTACTTC. As protein: CASSSRGQGAGEQYF. Drawing the rest from reference TRBV28 and TRBJ2-7, the complete variable domain is DVKVTQSSRYLVKRTGEKVFLECVQDMDHENMFWYRQDPGLGLRLIYFSYDVKMKEKGDIPEGYSVSREKKERFSLILESASTNQTSMYLCASSSRGQGAGEQYFGPGTRLTVT.

In DNA form, the CDR3 reads TGTGCCAGCAGCTTACCGGGACGGAGCACAGATACGCAGTATTTT. Residues: CASSLPGRSTDTQYF. The chain carries TRBV5-8 and TRBJ2-3; D possibly uses TRBD1 or TRBD2 (5 bases each). Looked up from germline, CDR1 is SGHTS and CDR2 is YDEGEE. V lost 2 bases to trimming and J lost 0 bases, with 10 bases between them. This CDR3 has 15 residues. The variable domain in full, with the rest retrieved from reference TRBV5-8 and TRBJ2-3, is EAGVTQSPTHLIKTRGQQATLRCSPISGHTSVYWYQQALGLGLQFLLWYDEGEERNRGNFPPRFSGRQFPNYSSELNVNALELEDSALYLCASSLPGRSTDTQYFGPGTRLTVL.

V is TRBV5-1 and J is TRBJ2-7, with D unclear. The CDR3 is 14 residues long. V dropped 5 bases and J dropped 3 bases, with 15 bases sitting between them. CDR1 and CDR2 from the germline V gene are SGHRS and YFSETQ. The CDR3 region is CASRSTVELYEQYF. In DNA form, the CDR3 reads TGCGCCAGCAGATCCACGGTAGAGCTCTACGAGCAGTACTTC. Complete variable domain (other parts from reference TRBV5-1 and TRBJ2-7): KAGVTQTPRYLIKTRGQQVTLSCSPISGHRSVSWYQQTPGQGLQFLFEYFSETQRNKGNFPGRFSGRQFSNSRSEMNVSTLELGDSALYLCASRSTVELYEQYFGPGTRLTVT.

This rearrangement joins TRBV9 to TRBJ1-5; D is ambiguous. With 1 base removed from V and 7 bases from J, the gap between germline ends came to 12 bases. From germline, CDR1 is SGDLS and CDR2 YYNGEE. This CDR3 has 14 residues. Here the CDR3 reads CASSVTPSGQPQHF. Here the CDR3 DNA reads TGTGCCAGCAGCGTAACCCCTTCGGGACAGCCCCAGCATTTT.